In its sample, the clone carrying this TCR beta chain was seen a few times. The data derive from a study of blood T cell repertoires in COVID-19. Across the whole study: Samples of COVID-19 (acute and convalescent) were obtained from the United States, Italy and Spain.

Only in-frame clones appear in the TCRdb table, and some are missing; sequencing was by immunoSEQ multiplex PCR. This table has 90,000 to 130,000 clones, roughly 84% appearing once. The receptor was derived from a woman in her seventies with acute or convalescent COVID-19. The sequenced material came from peripheral blood.

The CDR3 protein is CASSLERDSSTDTQYF. The CDR3 DNA reads TGTGCCAGCAGCTTAGAGAGGGACTCAAGCACAGATACGCAGTATTTT. The rearrangement links TRBV11-2 to TRBJ2-3; possibly TRBD2 for D (6 bases). Per germline, CDR1 SGHAT and CDR2 FQNNGV. V lost 0 bases and J 0 bases, leaving 10 bases between the germline ends. This CDR3 region has 16 residues.